This TCR beta chain was identified in a study of cytomegalovirus exposure and HLA in healthy donors. For the study at large: Prior work identified around 110 million unique TCR beta sequences in 150 million to 200 million T cells. Study results and caveats: Available immune exposure information was restricted to CMV serostatus only. In a later analysis, a genetic analysis reported fewer productive-TCR N-insertions in an Asian-associated ancestry cluster than the cohort average. Researchers left out some V segments, among them TRBV6-2 and TRBV6-3, as indistinguishable.

In the case of this clone: Antigen unknown. Other DNA variants within this sample encode the same CDR3.

This CDR3 has 13 residues. Germline V lookup: CDR1 LNHDA, CDR2 SQIVND (reference sequence). V shed 5 bases and J 4 bases; nucleotides not matched to a gene: 4. Vbeta (60) and Jbeta (13) primers were used in the PCR. Generated by immunoSEQ multiplex PCR, the TCRdb table keeps only in-frame clones and is missing some. Of about 200,000 clones listed, approximately 78% are singletons. The chain uses TRBV19 and TRBJ1-2, with 7 positions matching TRBD1. The receptor was derived from a woman in her thirties or forties in good health and CMV-seronegative. The sample consisted of PBMCs. The chain's CDR3 is CASSLSGGYGYTF. DNA for the CDR3: TGTGCCAGTAGTCTATCAGGGGGCTATGGCTACACCTTC.